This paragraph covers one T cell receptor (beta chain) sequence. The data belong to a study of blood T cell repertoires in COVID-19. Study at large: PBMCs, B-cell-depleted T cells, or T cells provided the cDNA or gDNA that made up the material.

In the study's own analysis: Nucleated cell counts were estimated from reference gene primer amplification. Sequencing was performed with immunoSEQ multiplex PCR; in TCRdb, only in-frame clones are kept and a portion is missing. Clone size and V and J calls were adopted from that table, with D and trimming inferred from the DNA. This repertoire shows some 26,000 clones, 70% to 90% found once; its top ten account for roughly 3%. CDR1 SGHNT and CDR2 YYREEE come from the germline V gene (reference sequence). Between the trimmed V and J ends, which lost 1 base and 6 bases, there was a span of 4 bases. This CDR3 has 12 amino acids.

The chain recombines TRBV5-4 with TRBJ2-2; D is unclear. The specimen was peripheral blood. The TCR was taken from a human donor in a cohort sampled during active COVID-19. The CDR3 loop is CASSLSSGELFF. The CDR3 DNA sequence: TGTGCCAGCAGCTTGTCTTCCGGGGAGCTGTTTTTT.